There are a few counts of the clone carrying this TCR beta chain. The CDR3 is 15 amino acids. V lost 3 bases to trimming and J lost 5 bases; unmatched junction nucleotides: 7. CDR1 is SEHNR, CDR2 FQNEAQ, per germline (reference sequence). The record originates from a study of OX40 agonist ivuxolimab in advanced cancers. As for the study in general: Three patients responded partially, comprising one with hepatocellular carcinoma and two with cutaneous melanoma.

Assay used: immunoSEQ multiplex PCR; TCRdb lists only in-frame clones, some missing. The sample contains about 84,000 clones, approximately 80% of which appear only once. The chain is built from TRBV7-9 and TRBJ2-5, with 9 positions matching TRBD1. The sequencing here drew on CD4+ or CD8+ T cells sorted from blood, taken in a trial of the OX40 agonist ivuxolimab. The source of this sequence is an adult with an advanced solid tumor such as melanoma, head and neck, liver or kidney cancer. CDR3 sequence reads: CASSFRDRELETQYF. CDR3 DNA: TGTGCCAGCAGCTTTCGGGACAGGGAGTTGGAGACCCAGTACTTC.